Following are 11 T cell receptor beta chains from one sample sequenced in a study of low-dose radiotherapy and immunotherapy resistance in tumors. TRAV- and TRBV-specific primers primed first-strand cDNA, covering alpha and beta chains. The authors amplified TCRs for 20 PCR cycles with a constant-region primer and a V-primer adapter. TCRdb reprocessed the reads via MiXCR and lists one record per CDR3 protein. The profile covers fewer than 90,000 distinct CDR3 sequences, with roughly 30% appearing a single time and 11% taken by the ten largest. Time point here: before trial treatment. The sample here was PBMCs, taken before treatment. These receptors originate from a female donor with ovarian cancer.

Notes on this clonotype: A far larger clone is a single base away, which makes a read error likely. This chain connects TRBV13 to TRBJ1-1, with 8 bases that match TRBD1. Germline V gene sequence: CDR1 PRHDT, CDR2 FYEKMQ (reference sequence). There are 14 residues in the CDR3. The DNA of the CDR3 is TGTGACAGCAGCTTGGAGCAGGGGGCGTTTGAAGCTTTCTTT. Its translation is CDSSLEQGAFEAFF.

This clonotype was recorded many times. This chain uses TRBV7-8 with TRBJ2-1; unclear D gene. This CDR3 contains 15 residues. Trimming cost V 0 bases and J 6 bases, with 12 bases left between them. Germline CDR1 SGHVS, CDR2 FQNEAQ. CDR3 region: CASSLASSDLNEQFF. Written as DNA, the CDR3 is TGTGCCAGCAGCTTAGCCAGTAGTGATCTCAATGAGCAGTTCTTC.

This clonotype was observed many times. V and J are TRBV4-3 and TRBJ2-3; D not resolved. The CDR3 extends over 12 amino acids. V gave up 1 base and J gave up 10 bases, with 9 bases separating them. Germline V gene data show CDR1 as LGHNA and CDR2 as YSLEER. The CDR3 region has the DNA TGCGCCAGCAGCCAAGTAGTCGGGTCGCAGTATTTT. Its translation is CASSQVVGSQYF.

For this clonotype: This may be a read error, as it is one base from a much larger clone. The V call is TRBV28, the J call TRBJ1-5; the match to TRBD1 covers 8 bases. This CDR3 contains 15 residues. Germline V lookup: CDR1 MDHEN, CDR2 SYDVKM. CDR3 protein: CAGSSGTGLNQPQHF. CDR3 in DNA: TGTGCCGGCAGTTCAGGGACAGGCCTCAATCAGCCCCAGCATTTT.

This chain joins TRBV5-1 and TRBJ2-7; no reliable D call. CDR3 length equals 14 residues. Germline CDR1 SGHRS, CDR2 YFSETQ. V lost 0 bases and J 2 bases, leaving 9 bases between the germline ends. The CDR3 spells CASSLDVSTYEQYF. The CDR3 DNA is TGCGCCAGCAGCTTGGATGTTTCCACCTACGAGCAGTACTTC.

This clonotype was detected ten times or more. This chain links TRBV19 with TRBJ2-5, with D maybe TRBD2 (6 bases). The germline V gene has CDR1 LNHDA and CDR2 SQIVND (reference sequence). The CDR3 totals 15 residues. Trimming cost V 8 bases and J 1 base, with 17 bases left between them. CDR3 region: CASSSRDWGQETQYF. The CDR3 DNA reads TGTGCCAGTTCGTCGAGGGACTGGGGCCAAGAGACCCAGTACTTC.

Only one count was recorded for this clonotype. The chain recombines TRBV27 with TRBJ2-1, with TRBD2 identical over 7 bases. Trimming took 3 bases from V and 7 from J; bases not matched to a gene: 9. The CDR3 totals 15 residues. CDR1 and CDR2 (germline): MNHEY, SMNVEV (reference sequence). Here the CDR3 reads CASSFWRESLNEQFF. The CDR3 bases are TGTGCCAGCAGTTTTTGGCGGGAGTCTTTGAATGAGCAGTTCTTC.

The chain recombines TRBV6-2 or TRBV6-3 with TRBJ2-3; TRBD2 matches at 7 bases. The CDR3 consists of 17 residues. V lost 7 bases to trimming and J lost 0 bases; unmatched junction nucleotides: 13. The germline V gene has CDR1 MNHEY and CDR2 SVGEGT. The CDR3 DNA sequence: TGTGCCAGCAATCCCAGCGGGACCCATACTAGCACAGATACGCAGTATTTT. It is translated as CASNPSGTHTSTDTQYF.

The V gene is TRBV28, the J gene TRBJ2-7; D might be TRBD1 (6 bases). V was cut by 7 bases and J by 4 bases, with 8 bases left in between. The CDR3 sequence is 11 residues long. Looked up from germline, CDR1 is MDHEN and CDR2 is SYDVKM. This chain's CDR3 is CASNQGYEQYF. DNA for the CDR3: TGTGCCAGCAACCAGGGGTACGAGCAGTACTTC.

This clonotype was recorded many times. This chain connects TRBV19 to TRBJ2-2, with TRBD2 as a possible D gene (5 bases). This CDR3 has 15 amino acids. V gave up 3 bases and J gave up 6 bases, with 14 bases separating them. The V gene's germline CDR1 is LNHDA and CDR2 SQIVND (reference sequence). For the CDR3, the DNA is TGTGCCAGTAGTATCGGACTGGTACGGTCCGGGGAGCTGTTTTTT. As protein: CASSIGLVRSGELFF.

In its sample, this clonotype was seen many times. The CDR3 bases are TGCAGTGCTAGGGGGAGGGCAGGGGGACAGCCCCAGCATTTT. Protein: CSARGRAGGQPQHF. The V gene is TRBV20-1, the J gene TRBJ1-5, with TRBD1 matching 7 bases. This CDR3 has 14 amino acids. The junction had 9 bases not matched to a gene; V was cut back by 3 bases and J by 7 bases. The germline V gene has CDR1 DFQATT and CDR2 SNEGSKA (reference sequence).